The present TCR beta chain was sequenced within a study of somatic mutations in cytotoxic T cells in rheumatoid arthritis. Study-wide results and caveats: Among rheumatoid arthritis patients and age-matched healthy controls, CD8+ T-cell clonality was not significantly different. No multiple-comparison adjustment was applied to the slight TRBV07 underrepresentation in rheumatoid arthritis patients.

Remarks on this clone: Its antigen is as yet unknown.

Germline CDR1 and CDR2: SGHVS and FQNEAQ. This CDR3 comprises 15 residues. V lost 5 bases and J lost 3, with 17 bases in between. Some clones are missing from TCRdb's copy, which holds only in-frame ones; the method was immunoSEQ multiplex PCR. The table shows under 8,000 clones, with 80% to 90% occurring only once. The V gene is TRBV7-8, the J gene TRBJ2-7; a possible D gene is TRBD2 (6 bases). The sequence came from a woman aged 65 to 85 with rheumatoid arthritis. Sequencing was carried out using CD8+ T cells sorted from blood. In DNA, the CDR3 is TGTGCCAGCAGCCTTGGTGGGGGGAACGACTACGAGCAGTACTTC. Translating it yields CASSLGGGNDYEQYF.